This TCR beta chain was documented in a study of blood T cells in healthy people across ages. Through a sample-barcoded 5' primer and a J-beta primer mix, a second PCR was run for about 6 to 11 cycles. TCRdb redid the calling of the 5' RACE reads with MiXCR, one entry per CDR3 protein. The data show around 1.5 million distinct CDR3 sequences, around 39% seen once. This clonotype was seen only a few times. V dropped 5 bases and J dropped 1; count of bases not matched to a gene: 11. This CDR3 contains 17 residues. Germline V gives CDR1 SGHAT, CDR2 FQNNGV. The genes are TRBV11-2 and TRBJ2-4, with 7 bases that match TRBD1. This TCR derives from a woman aged 18-35 years in good health. The sequenced sample was blood. The CDR3 loop reads CASSSLRGSEAKNIQYF. CDR3 DNA: TGTGCCAGCAGCAGTCTCAGGGGGAGCGAGGCCAAAAACATTCAGTACTTC.